The clone carrying this T cell receptor beta chain was seen a few times. Its antigen is not known. This sample stems from a study of beta chain features in type 1 diabetes. Broader study findings: In all four CD4+ subsets, TCRB CDR3 length was significantly, moderately reduced in type 1 diabetes.

The entirety of the isolated RNA underwent reverse transcription, so expressed TCRB transcripts were sequenced. Assay used: immunoSEQ multiplex PCR; TCRdb lists only in-frame clones, some missing. The table has some 350,000 clones, 13% seen once. The CDR3 extends over 13 amino acids. The ends were cut back, 7 bases at V and 4 bases at J, with 13 bases in the middle. In germline, CDR1 is SGHTA, CDR2 FQGNSA. Sample: naive CD4+ T cells from blood. The sequence came from a young woman with type 1 diabetes. J is TRBJ1-2 and V is TRBV7-2, with unresolved D. In DNA form, the CDR3 reads TGTGCCAGCACCCCTGGGCCCCTCTATGGCTACACCTTC. Amino acid sequence: CASTPGPLYGYTF. The variable domain in full, completed from reference TRBV7-2 and TRBJ1-2, reads GAGVSQSPSNKVTEKGKDVELRCDPISGHTALYWYRQSLGQGLEFLIYFQGNSAPDKSGLPSDRFSAERTGGSVSTLTIQRTQQEDSAVYLCASTPGPLYGYTFGSGTRLTVV.